The clone carrying this T cell receptor beta chain was observed a few times. TCRdb re-analysed the multiplex PCR reads in MiXCR, keeping a single row per CDR3 protein. The repertoire holds some 22,000 distinct CDR3 sequences, with about 70% as singletons. These data come from a study of breast tumors, draining lymph nodes, adjacent tissues. Sequenced input: tumor-adjacent breast tissue. The origin of this receptor is a female donor with breast cancer. Some clones in this sample may be carry-over from other donors' samples.

CDR3 sequence reads: CASSEASGGSPGELFF. DNA of the CDR3: TGTGCCAGCAGTGAAGCGTCGGGAGGATCACCCGGGGAGCTGTTTTTT. The chain links TRBV25-1 to TRBJ2-2; 7 bases line up with TRBD2. CDR3 length: 16 amino acids. Germline V gene data show CDR1 as MGHDK and CDR2 as SYGVNS. The trim removed 2 bases at V and 6 bases at J, leaving 9 bases unmatched.